Listed below are T cell receptor beta chains from one sample, sequenced in a study of blood T cell repertoires in COVID-19. Produced via immunoSEQ multiplex PCR; TCRdb's table is partial and in-frame only. Of tens of thousands of clones in the sample, around 90% were seen once. What was sequenced was peripheral blood. The receptors originated from a man in his fifties with active COVID-19. The CDR3 runs from the conserved cysteine through the conserved F or W. The D gene is left open where the match is weak. Where a row states a size, it is once, few, many or the class of an expanded clone; other rows omit it.

TRBV5-6,TRBJ1-1,.,.,TGTGCCAGCAGCTTTGGCCGGGGGGGAACTGAAGCTTTCTTT,CASSFGRGGTEAFF
TRBV6-2/TRBV6-3,TRBJ1-5,.,.,TGTGCCAGCAGTTACCGGGAGCACAATCAGCCCCAGCATTTT,CASSYREHNQPQHF
TRBV9,TRBJ1-1,.,.,TGTGCCAGCAGCGCCCGGGGAGGGAGGGGGTACACTGAAGCTTTCTTT,CASSARGGRGYTEAFF
TRBV12-3/TRBV12-4,TRBJ2-7,.,.,TGTGCCAGCAGTTACAACAGGGTCTACGAGCAGTACTTC,CASSYNRVYEQYF
TRBV10-3,TRBJ1-6,.,.,TGTGCCATCAGTGAGCAGAATTCACCCCTCCACTTT,CAISEQNSPLHF
TRBV10-1,TRBJ2-2,.,.,TGCGCCAGCAGTGCAGGGGATGCCGGGGAGCTGTTTTTT,CASSAGDAGELFF
TRBV4-3,TRBJ2-7,.,.,TGCGCCAGCAGCCCAGGGTGGGCAGACTCCTACGAGCAGTACTTC,CASSPGWADSYEQYF
TRBV2,TRBJ2-3,.,.,TGTGCCAGCAGTGTCGGGAGACCCACAGATACGCAGTATTTT,CASSVGRPTDTQYF
TRBV6-5,TRBJ2-7,.,TRBD2,TGTGCCAGCAGTTCCCCGTACCGGGAGGGCTCCTACGAGCAGTACTTC,CASSSPYREGSYEQYF
TRBV9,TRBJ1-2,.,.,TGTGCCAGCAGCCCCCACGGGGGGGCCAGCTATGGCTACACCTTC,CASSPHGGASYGYTF
TRBV20-1,TRBJ1-1,once,.,TGCAGTCTACAGCAGAACACTGAAGCTTTCTTT,CSLQQNTEAFF
TRBV12-3/TRBV12-4,TRBJ1-5,.,.,TGTGCCAGCAGTCGCACAGGGAATCAGCCCCAGCATTTT,CASSRTGNQPQHF
TRBV27,TRBJ2-7,.,TRBD1,TGTGCCAGCAGTTTATCGAACAGCCAGGGGGTGTACTTC,CASSLSNSQGVYF
TRBV24-1,TRBJ1-1,.,TRBD1,TGTGCCACCAGTGCCACAAAGGGGGACGGGACAGGGGGCCGGGGAACTGAAGCTTTCTTT,CATSATKGDGTGGRGTEAFF
TRBV4-1,TRBJ2-6,few,.,TGCGCCAGCAGCCTTCTCCCGCCTTCTGACACTGGGGCCAACGTCCTGACTTTC,CASSLLPPSDTGANVLTF
TRBV7-8,TRBJ1-2,.,TRBD1,TGTGCCAGCAGCTTAGCGGACAGGGTAAACTATGGCTACACCTTC,CASSLADRVNYGYTF
TRBV7-2,TRBJ1-4,.,TRBD1,TGTGCCAGCAGCACCCGGACGACAGGGGTTAATGAAAAACTGTTTTTT,CASSTRTTGVNEKLFF
TRBV10-3,TRBJ1-1,.,TRBD1,TGTGCCATCACCGACGGACAGGGAATCGGCACTGAAGCTTTCTTT,CAITDGQGIGTEAFF
TRBV27,TRBJ2-1,.,TRBD1,TGTGCCAGCAGTCGTCTGGGACAGGGGGCTCGTAATGAGCAGTTCTTC,CASSRLGQGARNEQFF
TRBV19,TRBJ2-7,.,.,TGTGCCAGTAGTATCGGTGTCCCTTACGAGCAGTACTTC,CASSIGVPYEQYF
TRBV21-1,TRBJ1-5,.,.,TGTGCCACCACAGGGGAAAGCAATCAGCCCCAGCATTTT,CATTGESNQPQHF
TRBV2,TRBJ2-5,.,TRBD2,TGTGCCAGCAGTGATGGGACTAGCGGGGGGATGTACCAAGAGACCCAGTACTTC,CASSDGTSGGMYQETQYF
TRBV6-1,TRBJ2-1,.,TRBD1,TGTGCCAGCAGGACTCAGGGGGACTCCTACAATGAGCAGTTCTTC,CASRTQGDSYNEQFF
TRBV7-6,TRBJ1-3,.,.,TGTGCCAGCAGCTTAAATCGGGAAAAAGGAAACACCATATATTTT,CASSLNREKGNTIYF
TRBV2,TRBJ2-1,.,.,TGTGCCAGCAGTGCCCTCAATGAGCAGTTCTTC,CASSALNEQFF
TRBV7-2,TRBJ2-3,.,.,TGTGCCAGCAGCTTAGCGAATAGGGGGACAGATACGCAGTATTTT,CASSLANRGTDTQYF
TRBV18,TRBJ2-5,.,.,TGTGCCAGCTCACTTTCGGGACAACGGGAGACCCAGTACTTC,CASSLSGQRETQYF
TRBV6-2/TRBV6-3,TRBJ1-3,.,TRBD1,TGTGCCAGCAGTTCCGGACAGGAATCCTCTGGAAACACCATATATTTT,CASSSGQESSGNTIYF
TRBV5-1,TRBJ2-7,.,TRBD1,TGCGCCAGCAGCCCGGACAGGGCCGGAGAGCAGTACTTC,CASSPDRAGEQYF
TRBV27,TRBJ1-5,.,.,TGTGCCGTAAGAAGACAATATAGCAATCAGCCCCAGCATTTT,CAVRRQYSNQPQHF
TRBV19,TRBJ2-3,.,TRBD2,TGTGCCAGTAGTGCGACTAGCGGGGGAGATTCAGATACGCAGTATTTT,CASSATSGGDSDTQYF
TRBV19,TRBJ2-5,.,TRBD1,TGTGCCAGTAAGCCGTACAGGGGATCTTCGTGGGAGACCCAGTACTTC,CASKPYRGSSWETQYF
TRBV5-8,TRBJ2-2,.,TRBD1,TGTGCCAGCAGCAACCGGGACAGGGGGCTGGAGGAGCTGTTTTTT,CASSNRDRGLEELFF
TRBV5-1,TRBJ2-5,.,TRBD1,TGCGCCAGCAGCTTGGAGGGACAGCCCCAAGAGACCCAGTACTTC,CASSLEGQPQETQYF
TRBV7-2,TRBJ2-5,.,TRBD1,TGTGCCAGCAGCTTTCAGACAGGGACAGAGACCCAGTACTTC,CASSFQTGTETQYF
TRBV9,TRBJ2-5,.,TRBD2,TGTGCCAGCAGCGTCTCTAGCGGAAAACAAGAGACCCAGTACTTC,CASSVSSGKQETQYF
TRBV14,TRBJ2-7,.,TRBD2,TGTGCCAGCAGCCAAGCTAACCTAGCGGGATACTACGAGCAGTACTTC,CASSQANLAGYYEQYF
TRBV29-1,TRBJ2-3,.,.,TGCAGCGTTGAAGGGCAGGCAGATACGCAGTATTTT,CSVEGQADTQYF
TRBV4-1,TRBJ1-3,.,TRBD1,TGCGCCAGCAGCCAAAGCCCAGGGGGCAATGGAAACACCATATATTTT,CASSQSPGGNGNTIYF
TRBV9,TRBJ2-7,.,TRBD2,TGTGCCAGCAGCTCAAAGCCCGGGACTAGCTCCTACGAGCAGTACTTC,CASSSKPGTSSYEQYF
TRBV7-9,TRBJ2-1,.,TRBD2,TGTGCCAGCAAGGGCGGGGGAAGCTCCTACAATGAGCAGTTCTTC,CASKGGGSSYNEQFF
TRBV3-1/TRBV3-2,TRBJ2-1,.,TRBD2,TGTGCCAGCAGCTTTAGCGGGGGGGCCTATTACAATGAGCAGTTCTTC,CASSFSGGAYYNEQFF
TRBV10-3,TRBJ1-6,.,TRBD1,TGTGCCATCAGAGGGACAGGGCCTGAGCCCCTCCACTTT,CAIRGTGPEPLHF
TRBV3-1/TRBV3-2,TRBJ2-1,.,TRBD2,TGTGCCAGCAGCCAAACTAGCGGGGGGAACAAGCCCCGGAACAATGAGCAGTTCTTC,CASSQTSGGNKPRNNEQFF
TRBV5-6,TRBJ1-6,.,.,TGTGCCAGCAGCTCCCGGACATCGAAGGTCCACTTT,CASSSRTSKVHF
TRBV12-5,TRBJ2-3,.,TRBD1,TGTGCTAGTGGCCAAGACAGGGGGTATTCCACAGATACGCAGTATTTT,CASGQDRGYSTDTQYF
TRBV6-5,TRBJ1-1,once,TRBD1,TGTGCCAGCAGTTCACAGGGGGGCTGGCGGGGAGCTTTCTTT,CASSSQGGWRGAFF
TRBV19,TRBJ2-3,.,TRBD1,TGTGCCAGTACTCTGACAGGGCAAGATACGCAGTATTTT,CASTLTGQDTQYF
TRBV2,TRBJ2-2,.,TRBD1,TGTGCCAGCAGCCCTAAGACAGGGTCGAACACCGGGGAGCTGTTTTTT,CASSPKTGSNTGELFF
TRBV2,TRBJ1-6,.,.,TGTGCCGGAACCGGGACATATAATTCACCCCTCCACTTT,CAGTGTYNSPLHF
TRBV19,TRBJ2-6,.,.,TGTGCCAGTAGAACTCAGGGGTACGGGGCCAACGTCCTGACTTTC,CASRTQGYGANVLTF
TRBV18,TRBJ2-3,.,.,TGTGCCAGCTCACCAAGGAGTGGACTGAGTCCCACAGATACGCAGTATTTT,CASSPRSGLSPTDTQYF
TRBV15,TRBJ2-1,.,TRBD2,TGTGCCACCAGGTTGGGACTAGCGGGGGGAACCGAGCAGTTCTTC,CATRLGLAGGTEQFF
TRBV24-1,TRBJ1-5,once,.,TGTGCCACCAGTGATCGGGACTGGGGACAGCCCCAGCATTTT,CATSDRDWGQPQHF
TRBV9,TRBJ1-2,.,TRBD1,TGTGCCAGCAGCGTAGCTACGGGACAGGGGGCGGGTGTCTACACCTTC,CASSVATGQGAGVYTF
TRBV28,TRBJ1-6,few,.,TGTGCCAGCAGTTTATCAGTTACCAATGCTCCCCTCCACTTT,CASSLSVTNAPLHF
TRBV7-9,TRBJ1-4,.,TRBD1,TGTGCCAGCAGCTTATCGACAGGGTTTAATGAAAAACTGTTTTTT,CASSLSTGFNEKLFF
TRBV10-3,TRBJ2-3,.,.,TGTGCCATCAGTGAGTCTGACTCAGCCACAGATACGCAGTATTTT,CAISESDSATDTQYF
TRBV2,TRBJ1-6,.,.,TGTGCCAGCAGTGACTGGAGCTCCTATAATTCACCCCTCCACTTT,CASSDWSSYNSPLHF
TRBV24-1,TRBJ2-3,.,TRBD1,TGTGCCACCAGTACCCGGACAGGCTACACAGATACGCAGTATTTT,CATSTRTGYTDTQYF